What follows are 28 T cell receptor beta chains derived from one specimen sequenced in a study of identical twins. TCRdb itself ran the 5' RACE reads through MiXCR, one entry per CDR3 protein. Of approximately 620,000 distinct CDR3 sequences in the sample, approximately 9% were seen once. This sample was shared with a second study, whose subject was yellow fever vaccine responses in identical twins.

The sequenced sample was PBMCs. The receptors were gathered from a young woman in good health.

The V call is TRBV18, the J call TRBJ2-2, with TRBD1 matching over 7 bases. With 3 bases clipped from V and 2 bases from J, the junction kept 6 bases outside the gene matches. CDR1 is KGHSH and CDR2 is LQKENI in the germline V gene. The CDR3 totals 16 residues. In DNA, the CDR3 is TGTGCCAGCTCACCGCCAGGACAGGTTAACACCGGGGAGCTGTTTTTT. This sequence encodes CASSPPGQVNTGELFF.

The rearrangement links TRBV30 to TRBJ2-1, with TRBD1 matching 8 bases. J was trimmed by 3 bases and V by 4 bases; bases with no gene match: 8. Germline CDR1 and CDR2: GTSNPN and SVGIG (reference sequence). CDR3 length equals 15 residues. DNA for the CDR3: TGTGCCTGGACCAGACAGGGGACAAACTACAATGAGCAGTTCTTC. Translated: CAWTRQGTNYNEQFF.

The sample holds a few counts of this clonotype. The V call is TRBV4-1, the J call TRBJ1-3; D unresolved. Germline V gene lookup returns CDR1 MGHRA and CDR2 YSYEKL. The CDR3 consists of 18 residues. Trimming shortened V by 1 base and J by 0 bases, and 16 bases separated the two germline ends. The CDR3 spells CASSQGRAGPGSGNTIYF. The CDR3, as DNA: TGCGCCAGCAGCCAAGGTCGGGCAGGACCCGGCTCTGGAAACACCATATATTTT.

This clonotype showed up many times. As DNA, the CDR3 is TGCGCCAGCAGCCCGGGGGACTTGAGCAATCAGCCCCAGCATTTT. The encoded protein is CASSPGDLSNQPQHF. The rearrangement links TRBV5-1 to TRBJ1-5, with D possibly being TRBD1 (5 bases). CDR3 length: 15 amino acids. Germline values: CDR1 SGHRS, CDR2 YFSETQ. Trimming removed 4 bases from V and 1 base from J, with 12 bases in between.

This clonotype showed up many times. V and J are TRBV12-3 or TRBV12-4 and TRBJ2-2, with 13 nucleotides matching TRBD2. The CDR3 covers 15 residues. V dropped 7 bases and J dropped 7; count of bases not matched to a gene: 6. Written as DNA, the CDR3 is TGTGCCAGCAAAACTAGCGGGGGGGCGCTCGGGGAGCTGTTTTTT. Protein sequence: CASKTSGGALGELFF.

This clonotype was seen a few times. The chain combines TRBV5-1 with TRBJ2-5, with 9 bases matching TRBD1. There are 17 residues in the CDR3. The germline CDR1 and CDR2 sequences are SGHRS and YFSETQ. Trimming at V came to 0 bases and at J to 0 bases, leaving 6 bases not matched to a gene. The CDR3 nucleotides read TGCGCCAGCAGCTTGGGAAGCACAGGGGGCGACCAAGAGACCCAGTACTTC. Its protein product is CASSLGSTGGDQETQYF.

This clonotype was observed a handful of times. V and J are TRBV5-5 and TRBJ1-4, with unresolved D. Germline V gives CDR1 SGHKS, CDR2 YYEKEE (reference sequence). Trimming took off 5 bases at V and 8 bases at J, with 16 bases between the two ends. The length of the CDR3 is 14 residues. The chain's CDR3 is CASRNPFVGEKLFF. The CDR3 nucleotides read TGTGCCAGCAGGAACCCTTTCGTTGGGGAAAAACTGTTTTTT.

The rearrangement uses TRBV9 and TRBJ1-2; D gene uncertain. The CDR3 runs 13 residues. CDR1 is SGDLS, CDR2 YYNGEE, per germline. The V end lost 2 bases, the J end lost 4 bases, and 9 bases lay between the germline ends. The CDR3 coding sequence is TGTGCCAGCAGCGTCAACAGTGGCTATGGCTACACCTTC. Translating it yields CASSVNSGYGYTF.

The V call is TRBV7-9, the J call TRBJ2-7; TRBD1 matches 7 bases. The CDR3 length is 16 residues. The V gene's germline CDR1 is SEHNR and CDR2 FQNEAQ (reference sequence). V trimming: 5 bases; J trimming: 2 bases; junction bases outside the gene matches: 12. The CDR3 sequence is CASSPFGDRATYEQYF. CDR3 nucleotide sequence: TGTGCCAGCAGCCCCTTCGGGGACAGAGCCACCTACGAGCAGTACTTC.

There are a few counts of this clonotype. CDR3 DNA: TGTGCCAGCAGCTTAGAGGCCACCACCTACGAGCAGTACTTC. Amino acids: CASSLEATTYEQYF. This chain uses TRBV7-9 with TRBJ2-7; D is uncertain. The CDR3 runs 14 residues. Germline V gene sequence: CDR1 SEHNR, CDR2 FQNEAQ (reference sequence). V was trimmed by 1 base and J by 2 bases, leaving 9 bases between them.

The V call is TRBV20-1, the J call TRBJ2-1; TRBD1 is a possible D gene (6 bases). The germline gives CDR1 DFQATT, CDR2 SNEGSKA (reference sequence). The CDR3 contains 16 residues. V was trimmed by 4 bases and J by 2 bases, leaving 18 bases between them. CDR3 loop: CSANSLRGSTYNEQFF. The CDR3 DNA sequence: TGCAGTGCTAATTCCCTAAGGGGGAGTACCTACAATGAGCAGTTCTTC.

A word on this clonotype: Relative to the germline gene, one junction end is altered; a read error may explain this. V and J are TRBV12-3 or TRBV12-4 and TRBJ1-2, with D uncertain. The CDR3 is 13 residues long. As DNA, the CDR3 is TGTACCAGCAGTACCGACCGTGTCTATGGCTACACCTTC. Its protein product is CTSSTDRVYGYTF.

The V call is TRBV6-1, the J call TRBJ2-7, with D possibly TRBD1 on 6 matching bases. The V and J ends lost 4 bases and 1 base respectively, with 17 bases between them. The CDR3 sequence is 16 residues long. Germline V gene sequence: CDR1 MNHNS, CDR2 SASEGT. The CDR3 here is CASSAVRLDSSYEQYF. The CDR3, as DNA: TGTGCCAGCAGTGCTGTTCGTTTGGACAGTTCCTACGAGCAGTACTTC.

This clonotype was seen a handful of times. This chain links TRBV5-1 with TRBJ2-1; 10 bases agree with TRBD2. The CDR3 is made up of 18 amino acids. V lost 4 bases, J lost 0 bases, and 10 bases stayed unmatched. In germline, CDR1 is SGHRS, CDR2 YFSETQ. The CDR3 region is CASSIAGLADFSYNEQFF. DNA for the CDR3: TGCGCCAGCAGCATAGCAGGACTAGCGGATTTCTCCTACAATGAGCAGTTCTTC.

This clonotype was counted a few times. The J gene is TRBJ1-1, the V gene TRBV15; TRBD1 matches at 8 bases. Per the germline V gene, CDR1 is LNHNV and CDR2 is YYDKDF (reference sequence). V lost 0 bases and J lost 1; bases outside the gene matches: 16. CDR3 length: 20 residues. CDR3 sequence (DNA): TGTGCCACCAGCAGAGATACCCCGCCTCGGACAGGGCGCGGGAACACTGAAGCTTTCTTT. It is translated as CATSRDTPPRTGRGNTEAFF. The complete variable domain, with remaining parts taken from reference TRBV15 and TRBJ1-1, reads DAMVIQNPRYQVTQFGKPVTLSCSQTLNHNVMYWYQQKSSQAPKLLFHYYDKDFNNEADTPDNFQSRRPNTSFCFLDIRSPGLGDTAMYLCATSRDTPPRTGRGNTEAFFGQGTRLTVV.

This clonotype occurred a few times. This chain uses TRBV6-1 with TRBJ1-3; D gene ambiguous. Trimming left V 4 bases short and J 3 bases short, with 13 bases between. Germline V lookup: CDR1 MNHNS, CDR2 SASEGT. The CDR3 is 15 residues long. The CDR3 reads CASSAILDGGNTIYF. The CDR3 DNA reads TGTGCCAGCAGTGCGATACTGGACGGTGGAAACACCATATATTTT.

This clonotype was counted only a few times. The CDR3 DNA follows: TGTGCCAGCAGTTACGGCGGACTTGACGAGCAGTACTTC. Residues: CASSYGGLDEQYF. This chain links TRBV6-5 with TRBJ2-7; D perhaps matches TRBD2 (5 bases). Trimming stripped 2 bases from V and 5 bases from J, with 10 bases between. Per the germline V gene, CDR1 is MNHEY and CDR2 is SVGAGI. The CDR3 is 13 residues long.

This clonotype was picked up many times. DNA of the CDR3: TGCAGCGTTGTAGCAGGGGTGGAGACCCAGTACTTC. Translated: CSVVAGVETQYF. The rearrangement uses TRBV29-1 and TRBJ2-5; possibly TRBD1 for D (6 bases). Germline lookup yields CDR1 SQVTM and CDR2 ANQGSEA. CDR3 size: 12 residues. V was cut by 4 bases and J by 5 bases, with 11 bases left in between. Full variable domain (outside the CDR3, taken from reference TRBV29-1 and TRBJ2-5): SAVISQKPSRDICQRGTSLTIQCQVDSQVTMMFWYRQQPGQSLTLIATANQGSEATYESGFVIDKFPISRPNLTFSTLTVSNMSPEDSSIYLCSVVAGVETQYFGPGTRLLVL.

This clonotype was seen a few times. This chain links TRBV24-1 with TRBJ1-5; 9 positions agree with TRBD1. This CDR3 region has 15 residues. CDR1 KGHDR and CDR2 SFDVKD come from the germline V gene. With 4 bases clipped from V and 4 bases from J, the junction kept 4 bases outside the gene matches. The CDR3 loop is CATSDPGTGNQPQHF. CDR3 sequence (DNA): TGTGCCACCAGTGACCCCGGGACAGGGAATCAGCCCCAGCATTTT.

This clonotype was picked up a small number of times. The chain employs TRBV5-1 and TRBJ2-3, with 8 positions matching TRBD2. This CDR3 comprises 15 residues. The germline gives CDR1 SGHRS, CDR2 YFSETQ. Trimming removed 5 bases from V and 3 bases from J; junction bases left unmatched: 8. CDR3 residues: CASRRGAGVTDTQYF. Here the CDR3 DNA reads TGCGCCAGCAGGCGTGGAGCGGGAGTAACAGATACGCAGTATTTT.

This clonotype appeared a few times. The genes are TRBV5-1 and TRBJ2-3, with D tentatively TRBD2 (6 bases). Germline V gives CDR1 SGHRS, CDR2 YFSETQ. There are 15 residues in the CDR3. The V and J ends lost 1 base and 5 bases respectively, with 14 bases between them. CDR3 protein: CASSLRGSGLDTQYF. The CDR3 region has the DNA TGCGCCAGCAGCTTGCGGGGTAGCGGACTAGATACGCAGTATTTT.

This clonotype appeared many times. The chain recombines TRBV12-3 or TRBV12-4 with TRBJ2-1, with D maybe TRBD1 (6 bases). Deletions cut 5 bases from V and 0 bases from J, with 11 bases between. The CDR3 totals 15 residues. CDR3 sequence: CASSLGQSSYNEQFF. The CDR3 nucleotides are TGTGCCAGCAGTCTCGGACAGAGCTCCTACAATGAGCAGTTCTTC.

The table lists this clonotype with a few counts. The chain has TRBV14 and TRBJ2-7; either TRBD1 or TRBD2 may supply D (5 bases each). Germline V lookup: CDR1 SGHDN, CDR2 FVKESK. The CDR3 is 13 residues long. The ends were cut back, 4 bases at V and 7 bases at J, with 14 bases in the middle. CDR3 nucleotide sequence: TGTGCCAGCAGCCTCCAGGGACGGAGAGAGCAGTACTTC. Its protein product is CASSLQGRREQYF. The full variable domain, completed using reference TRBV14 and TRBJ2-7, is EAGVTQFPSHSVIEKGQTVTLRCDPISGHDNLYWYRRVMGKEIKFLLHFVKESKQDESGMPNNRFLAERTGGTYSTLKVQPAELEDSGVYFCASSLQGRREQYFGPGTRLTVT.

The V gene is TRBV7-2, the J gene TRBJ2-4; D may be TRBD1 or TRBD2 (5 bases each). The germline V and J ends were trimmed by 1 base and 0 bases, with 13 bases remaining between them. The germline gives CDR1 SGHTA, CDR2 FQGNSA. The CDR3 consists of 17 residues. CDR3 bases: TGTGCCAGCAGCTTAGTTGGGGGAGCGGAAGCCAAAAACATTCAGTACTTC. Its translation: CASSLVGGAEAKNIQYF.

The sample holds many counts of this clonotype. V usage is TRBV12-3 or TRBV12-4 and J usage is TRBJ2-1; 7 nucleotides align to TRBD2. Trimming took 2 bases from V and 10 from J; bases not matched to a gene: 11. CDR3 length: 15 amino acids. CDR3 loop: CASSLKAGDSWEQFF. CDR3 in DNA: TGTGCCAGCAGTTTAAAGGCGGGGGATTCCTGGGAGCAGTTCTTC.

The genes are TRBV4-2 and TRBJ2-1; no reliable D call. Germline V gene lookup returns CDR1 LGHNA and CDR2 YNFKEQ. The V end was cut by 2 bases, the J end by 5 bases, with 7 bases between. This CDR3 has 13 residues. The CDR3, as DNA: TGTGCCAGCAGCCAACCGAAGGACAATGAGCAGTTCTTC. This gives the protein CASSQPKDNEQFF.

This clonotype was seen more than once but under ten times. The V gene is TRBV6-5, the J gene TRBJ1-2; D is unclear. The V and J ends lost 5 bases and 0 bases respectively, with 13 bases between them. This CDR3 spans 15 amino acids. Germline V CDR1 and CDR2: MNHEY, SVGAGI. Written as DNA, the CDR3 is TGTGCCAGCAGTCACGGCAGTCCGGCTAACTATGGCTACACCTTC. Protein sequence: CASSHGSPANYGYTF.

The table lists this clonotype with a few counts. The chain has TRBV12-3 or TRBV12-4 and TRBJ2-7; 9 bases fit TRBD2. V shed 6 bases and J 4 bases; nucleotides not matched to a gene: 10. This CDR3 region has 15 residues. The CDR3 DNA is TGTGCCAGCAGCCGAGATCCGGGACTAGCTTACGAGCAGTACTTC. The encoded protein is CASSRDPGLAYEQYF.